The 29 T cell receptor beta chains given below trace back to one sample, sequenced in a study of response to subunit inactivated influenza vaccine. TCRdb re-derived calls from the RT-PCR reads in MiXCR, one entry per CDR3 protein. Of around 650,000 distinct CDR3 sequences listed, around 14% are singletons. The source material was PBMCs from blood, sampled roughly 13 days after vaccination. These TCRs come from a man in his forties or fifties who received an inactivated influenza vaccine.

The DNA for the CDR3 is TGTGCCAGCAGCTTACGAACAAAAGGGACCGGGGAGCTGTTTTTT. Protein: CASSLRTKGTGELFF. The chain joins TRBV7-2 to TRBJ2-2; D is uncertain. V was clipped by 2 bases and J by 5 bases, with 12 bases between them. The CDR3 is 15 residues long. Germline-derived CDR1 and CDR2 are SGHTA and FQGNSA.

This sequence joins TRBV5-1 and TRBJ2-2; D is unresolved. The CDR3 contains 13 residues. V shed 4 bases and J shed 1 base, with 5 bases lying between them. Germline CDR1 SGHRS, CDR2 YFSETQ. The CDR3 DNA is TGCGCCAGCAGCCACCAGAACACCGGGGAGCTGTTTTTT. Translation gives CASSHQNTGELFF.

This clonotype was counted between two and nine times. This chain connects TRBV7-2 to TRBJ2-1, with D hard to call. Looked up from germline, CDR1 is SGHTA and CDR2 is FQGNSA. V dropped 5 bases and J dropped 8 bases, with 7 bases sitting between them. The CDR3 consists of 11 residues. CDR3 in DNA: TGTGCCAGCAGCGCCGCCTATGAGCAGTTCTTC. It encodes CASSAAYEQFF.

DNA for the CDR3: TGCAGTGCTAGGGAACATAGTGGCGGGAGTTTCGATACGCAGTATTTT. This sequence encodes CSAREHSGGSFDTQYF. The chain carries TRBV20-1 and TRBJ2-3; TRBD2 matches at 7 bases. Looked up from germline, CDR1 is DFQATT and CDR2 is SNEGSKA (reference sequence). This CDR3 has 16 residues. Trimming removed 3 bases from V and 6 bases from J; junction bases left unmatched: 15.

The V gene is TRBV28, the J gene TRBJ2-7; 9 nucleotides agree with TRBD1. CDR1 is MDHEN and CDR2 is SYDVKM in the germline V gene. The CDR3 is 16 residues long. Trimming at V came to 5 bases and at J to 3 bases, leaving 11 bases not matched to a gene. CDR3 nucleotide sequence: TGTGCCAGCAGTCCTCCGTTCGGACAGGGGCTCTACGAGCAGTACTTC. This sequence encodes CASSPPFGQGLYEQYF.

This chain connects TRBV12-3 or TRBV12-4 to TRBJ2-2, with 7 bases identical to TRBD1. The J segment lost 6 bases and the V segment lost 6 bases, leaving 10 bases of the junction unmatched. The CDR3 length is 15 residues. CDR3 region: CASRPNHRGSGELFF. The DNA of the CDR3 is TGTGCCAGCAGACCAAACCACAGGGGATCCGGGGAGCTGTTTTTT.

V usage is TRBV24-1 and J usage is TRBJ2-5, with TRBD2 matching 13 bases. The CDR3 runs to 17 residues. V gave up 6 bases and J gave up 5 bases; unmatched junction bases: 11. Germline CDR1 KGHDR, CDR2 SFDVKD. CDR3 sequence (DNA): TGTGCCACCAGTTCTCGGCCCGGGACTAGCGGGGAGGAGACCCAGTACTTC. This gives the protein CATSSRPGTSGEETQYF.

The chain joins TRBV5-1 to TRBJ1-1, with D tentatively TRBD1 (5 bases). CDR1 is SGHRS, CDR2 YFSETQ, per germline. The CDR3 covers 15 residues. V was shortened by 1 base and J by 6 bases, with 16 bases between the two germline ends. The CDR3 DNA follows: TGCGCCAGCAGCTTGCGGCAGGGATCTGCAGCTGAAGCTTTCTTT. It specifies CASSLRQGSAAEAFF.

This chain connects TRBV20-1 to TRBJ2-7, with D possibly matching TRBD2 (6 bases). Germline V gene sequence: CDR1 DFQATT, CDR2 SNEGSKA (reference sequence). The CDR3 consists of 12 residues. V shed 2 bases and J shed 6 bases, with 11 bases lying between them. The CDR3 region is CSARPGGPEQYF. The CDR3 bases are TGCAGTGCTAGACCCGGAGGGCCCGAGCAGTACTTC.

This clonotype was counted between two and nine times. The CDR3, as DNA: TGCGCCAGCAGCCCAAGCGGGGGGCACTCCTACTATGGCTACACCTTC. It codes for CASSPSGGHSYYGYTF. The genes are TRBV5-1 and TRBJ1-2, with D perhaps TRBD1 (6 bases). Trimming removed 4 bases at V and 3 bases at J, with 19 bases between. The CDR3 is 16 residues long. The germline CDR1 and CDR2 sequences are SGHRS and YFSETQ.

This clonotype was detected only a few times. The chain combines TRBV7-9 with TRBJ2-1; D is unresolved. Per the germline V gene, CDR1 is SEHNR and CDR2 is FQNEAQ (reference sequence). Trimming removed 5 bases from V and 1 base from J, with 12 bases in between. This CDR3 has 15 amino acids. CDR3 sequence: CASSPRRTSYNEQFF. The DNA of the CDR3 is TGTGCCAGCAGCCCCCGACGGACGTCCTACAATGAGCAGTTCTTC.

This clonotype was counted only a few times. This chain joins TRBV12-3 or TRBV12-4 and TRBJ2-4, with unresolved D. There are 13 residues in the CDR3. V lost 7 bases, J lost 11 bases, and 18 bases lay in between. The CDR3 loop is CASTLSSDQVQYF. CDR3 nucleotides: TGTGCCAGCACCCTGAGTTCGGACCAGGTTCAGTACTTC.

The rearrangement links TRBV12-3 or TRBV12-4 to TRBJ1-1; D remains ambiguous. The CDR3 spans 13 residues. The germline V and J ends were trimmed by 2 bases and 7 bases, with 11 bases remaining between them. The CDR3 sequence: CASSLTRRDEAFF. Here the CDR3 DNA reads TGTGCCAGCAGTTTAACAAGGAGAGATGAAGCTTTCTTT.

The chain uses TRBV3-1 and TRBJ2-2; D remains unclear. V was cut by 1 base and J by 4 bases, with 7 bases left in between. The length of the CDR3 is 14 residues. Germline V gene data show CDR1 as LGHDT and CDR2 as YNNKEL (reference sequence). The CDR3 is CASSQVSSTGELFF. The CDR3 DNA follows: TGTGCCAGCAGCCAAGTCTCCTCCACCGGGGAGCTGTTTTTT.

This clonotype was counted only a few times. The chain is built from TRBV20-1 and TRBJ2-5; D possibly corresponds to TRBD2 (6 bases). Germline V gene data show CDR1 as DFQATT and CDR2 as SNEGSKA (reference sequence). The CDR3 extends over 13 amino acids. V was shortened by 3 bases and J by 3 bases, with 11 bases between the two germline ends. This CDR3 reads CSASAGGKETQYF. The CDR3 DNA sequence: TGCAGTGCTAGTGCCGGGGGTAAAGAGACCCAGTACTTC.

This clonotype was seen more than once but under ten times. This chain uses TRBV29-1 with TRBJ1-1; D ambiguous. This CDR3 has 13 residues. From germline, CDR1 is SQVTM and CDR2 ANQGSEA. V shed 2 bases and J shed 2 bases, with 9 bases lying between them. CDR3 loop: CSVEPRGNTEAFF. The CDR3 coding sequence is TGCAGCGTTGAACCTCGAGGAAACACTGAAGCTTTCTTT.

This clonotype has a handful of counts. The CDR3 loop is CASSHPHGQVDSPLHF. The CDR3 DNA sequence: TGCGCCAGCAGCCACCCCCACGGACAGGTTGATTCACCCCTCCACTTT. The chain links TRBV4-1 to TRBJ1-6, with 7 bases matching TRBD1. The germline gives CDR1 MGHRA, CDR2 YSYEKL. Unmatched junction bases numbered 10, after V lost 3 bases and J lost 8 bases. This CDR3 contains 16 residues.

The chain combines TRBV6-5 with TRBJ2-3, with a possible D match to TRBD1 (6 bases). The CDR3 sequence is 16 residues long. Trimming removed 4 bases at V and 6 bases at J, with 20 bases between. The V gene's germline CDR1 is MNHEY and CDR2 SVGAGI. The CDR3 protein is CASSSSGTYQPDTQYF. CDR3 nucleotide sequence: TGTGCCAGCAGTTCATCCGGGACATATCAACCGGATACGCAGTATTTT.

As DNA, the CDR3 is TGCAGTGCTAGAGAGACCCTGGGGTCGGAGACCCAGTACTTC. Residues: CSARETLGSETQYF. The chain combines TRBV20-1 with TRBJ2-5; D is undetermined. V was trimmed by 0 bases and J by 5 bases, leaving 13 bases between them. This CDR3 comprises 14 residues. Germline V CDR1 and CDR2: DFQATT, SNEGSKA (reference sequence).

This clonotype occurred a few times. The V gene is TRBV6-5, the J gene TRBJ2-2; D gene uncertain. CDR3 length: 15 residues. V lost 1 base and J lost 9, with 15 bases in between. Per germline, CDR1 MNHEY and CDR2 SVGAGI. CDR3 coding DNA: TGTGCCAGCAGTTACTTTTTGAGTAGTACCCGGGAGCTGTTTTTT. This sequence encodes CASSYFLSSTRELFF.

This sequence joins TRBV18 and TRBJ2-1; D uncertain. The CDR3 runs to 16 residues. V was clipped by 4 bases and J by 4 bases, with 17 bases between them. Germline lookup yields CDR1 KGHSH and CDR2 LQKENI. CDR3 nucleotides: TGTGCCAGCTCACGAGCCCAGCTCGACTTTTACAATGAGCAGTTCTTC. The encoded protein is CASSRAQLDFYNEQFF.

This clonotype was picked up many times. The rearrangement links TRBV12-3 or TRBV12-4 to TRBJ2-3, with 7 bases matching TRBD1. Trimming removed 3 bases from V and 2 bases from J; junction bases left unmatched: 8. CDR3 size: 16 residues. The CDR3 loop is CASSFPGQFSTDTQYF. The CDR3 bases are TGTGCCAGCAGTTTCCCGGGACAGTTTTCCACAGATACGCAGTATTTT.

The chain recombines TRBV12-3 or TRBV12-4 with TRBJ2-7, with 12 positions matching TRBD2. V dropped 4 bases and J dropped 3; count of bases not matched to a gene: 7. The CDR3 runs to 16 residues. This chain's CDR3 is CASSSRTSGKLYEQYF. The CDR3 nucleotides read TGTGCCAGCAGTTCCCGGACTAGCGGGAAACTCTACGAGCAGTACTTC.

Points on this clonotype: The CDR3 does not end in the conserved phenylalanine or tryptophan, so this is likely a read error. The DNA is omitted, as the CDR3 cannot be located on it reliably, and the CDR3 follows TCRdb's listing. V and J are TRBV20-1 and TRBJ2-7; the DNA was not compared with TRBD1, the D call given in the table. Per germline, CDR1 DFQATT and CDR2 SNEGSKA (reference sequence). The CDR3 contains 13 residues when both ends are counted. The CDR3 spells CSARDSARQVTPL.

The rearrangement joins TRBV20-1 to TRBJ2-7; 9 positions agree with TRBD2. V was pared by 1 base and J by 4 bases, with 8 bases of the junction left unmatched. CDR3 size: 15 residues. CDR1 is DFQATT, CDR2 SNEGSKA, per germline (reference sequence). In nucleotides, the CDR3 is TGCAGTGCTAGAGGCGGGAGGGCGAATGAATACGAGCAGTACTTC. This codes for CSARGGRANEYEQYF.

This clonotype has more than one count but fewer than ten. The chain joins TRBV12-3 or TRBV12-4 to TRBJ1-1; 9 bases align to TRBD1. The CDR3 runs 15 residues. The junction had 10 bases not matched to a gene; V was cut back by 6 bases and J by 5 bases. In nucleotides, the CDR3 is TGTGCCAGCAGCACTGCGGGACAGGGAAGGACTGAAGCTTTCTTT. Translation gives CASSTAGQGRTEAFF.

CDR3 bases: TGTGCCATCAGTTCGGGTACGGCTGGAAACACCATATATTTT. Its translation is CAISSGTAGNTIYF. The V call is TRBV10-3, the J call TRBJ1-3; D is unclear. V was cut by 5 bases and J by 2 bases, with 10 bases left in between. Germline lookup yields CDR1 ENHRY and CDR2 SYGVKD. The CDR3 totals 14 residues.

The rearrangement uses TRBV20-1 and TRBJ2-7; 9 nucleotides align to TRBD2. CDR3 length: 13 amino acids. Germline-derived CDR1 and CDR2 are DFQATT and SNEGSKA (reference sequence). V was pared by 0 bases and J by 7 bases, with 4 bases of the junction left unmatched. The chain's CDR3 is CSARDRAGGEQYF. DNA for the CDR3: TGCAGTGCTAGAGATCGAGCGGGGGGTGAGCAGTACTTC.

The chain couples TRBV4-2 to TRBJ2-1; D call uncertain. The germline gives CDR1 LGHNA, CDR2 YNFKEQ. The CDR3 contains 14 residues. Trimming shortened V by 9 bases and J by 6 bases, and 18 bases separated the two germline ends. This chain's CDR3 is CARGPRLYCNEQFF. DNA of the CDR3: TGTGCCAGGGGCCCCCGCCTTTACTGCAATGAGCAGTTCTTC.